This record covers a single TCR beta chain. The data were produced by immunoSEQ multiplex PCR, yet TCRdb's version contains in-frame clones alone and is incomplete. The sample carries about 69,000 clones, 92% recorded once. This entry comes from a study of graft-versus-host responses after intestinal transplantation. Trimming took off 6 bases at V and 4 bases at J, with 13 bases between the two ends. Looked up from germline, CDR1 is SGDLS and CDR2 is YYNGEE. The CDR3 runs 14 residues. The rearrangement uses TRBV9 and TRBJ2-2; D possibly corresponds to TRBD2 (6 bases). This specimen was bone marrow, taken 734 days after intestinal transplantation. This receptor was obtained from a human patient who received an intestinal transplant, so some T cells may come from the graft donor. In DNA, the CDR3 is TGTGCCAGCACTTATTCCGGGGGCACCGGGGAGCTGTTTTTT. Amino acids: CASTYSGGTGELFF.